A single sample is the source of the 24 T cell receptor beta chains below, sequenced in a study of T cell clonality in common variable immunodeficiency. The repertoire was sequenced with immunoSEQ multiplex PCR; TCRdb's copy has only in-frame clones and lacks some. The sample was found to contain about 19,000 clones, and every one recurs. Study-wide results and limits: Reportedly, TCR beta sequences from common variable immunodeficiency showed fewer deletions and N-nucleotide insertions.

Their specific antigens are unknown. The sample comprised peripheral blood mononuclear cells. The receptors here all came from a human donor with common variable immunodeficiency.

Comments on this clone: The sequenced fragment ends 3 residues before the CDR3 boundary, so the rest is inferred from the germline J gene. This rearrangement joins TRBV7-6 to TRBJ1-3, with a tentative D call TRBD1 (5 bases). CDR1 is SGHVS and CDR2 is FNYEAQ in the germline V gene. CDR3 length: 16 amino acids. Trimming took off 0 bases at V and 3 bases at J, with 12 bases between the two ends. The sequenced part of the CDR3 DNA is TGTGCCAGCAGCTTAGCGACGGGGGTTAATGGAAACACC. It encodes CASSLATGVNGNT. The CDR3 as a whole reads CASSLATGVNGNTIYF.

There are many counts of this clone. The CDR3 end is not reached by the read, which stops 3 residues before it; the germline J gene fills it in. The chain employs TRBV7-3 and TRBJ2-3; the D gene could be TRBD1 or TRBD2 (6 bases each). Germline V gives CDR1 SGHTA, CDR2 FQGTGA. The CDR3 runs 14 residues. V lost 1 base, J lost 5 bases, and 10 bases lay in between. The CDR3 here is CASSLSGGGDTQYF. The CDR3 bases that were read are TGTGCCAGCAGCTTAAGCGGAGGGGGAGATACG. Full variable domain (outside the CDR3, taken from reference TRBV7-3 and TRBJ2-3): GAGVSQTPSNKVTEKGKYVELRCDPISGHTALYWYRQSLGQGPEFLIYFQGTGAADDSGLPNDRFFAVRPEGSVSTLKIQRTERGDSAVYLCASSLSGGGDTQYFGPGTRLTVL.

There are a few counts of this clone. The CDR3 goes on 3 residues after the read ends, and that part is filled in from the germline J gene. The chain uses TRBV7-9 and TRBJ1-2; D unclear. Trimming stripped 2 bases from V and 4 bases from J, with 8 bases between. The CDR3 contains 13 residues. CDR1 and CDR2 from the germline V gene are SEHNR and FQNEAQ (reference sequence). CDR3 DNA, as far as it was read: TGTGCCAGCAGCTTAATCTATTCCTATGGC. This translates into CASSLIYSYG. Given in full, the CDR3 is CASSLIYSYGYTF.

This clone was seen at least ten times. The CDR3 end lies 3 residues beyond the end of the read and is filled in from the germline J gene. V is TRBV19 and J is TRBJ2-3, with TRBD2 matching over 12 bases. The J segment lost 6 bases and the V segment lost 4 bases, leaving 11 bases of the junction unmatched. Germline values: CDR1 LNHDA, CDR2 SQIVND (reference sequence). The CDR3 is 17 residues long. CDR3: CASSSLAGGESLDTQYF. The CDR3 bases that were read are TGTGCCAGTAGTAGTCTAGCGGGGGGGGAATCTTTGGATACG. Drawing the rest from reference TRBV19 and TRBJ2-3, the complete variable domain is DGGITQSPKYLFRKEGQNVTLSCEQNLNHDAMYWYRQDPGQGLRLIYYSQIVNDFQKGDIAEGYSVSREKKESFPLTVTSAQKNPTAFYLCASSSLAGGESLDTQYFGPGTRLTVL.

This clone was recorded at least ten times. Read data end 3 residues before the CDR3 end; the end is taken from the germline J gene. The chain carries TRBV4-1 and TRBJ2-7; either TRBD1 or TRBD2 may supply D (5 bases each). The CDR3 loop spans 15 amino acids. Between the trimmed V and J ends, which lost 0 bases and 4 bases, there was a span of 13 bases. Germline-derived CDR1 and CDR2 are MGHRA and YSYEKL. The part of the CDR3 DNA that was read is TGCGCCAGCAGCCAAGACAGGGAGAAGTTTTACGAG. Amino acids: CASSQDREKFYE. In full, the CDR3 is CASSQDREKFYEQYF.

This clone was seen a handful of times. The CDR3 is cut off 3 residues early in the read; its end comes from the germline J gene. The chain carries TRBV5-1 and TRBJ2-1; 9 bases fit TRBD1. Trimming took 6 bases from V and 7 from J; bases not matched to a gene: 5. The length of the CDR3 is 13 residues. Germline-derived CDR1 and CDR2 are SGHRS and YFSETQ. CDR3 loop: CASTDRGLNEQFF. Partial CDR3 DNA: TGCGCCAGCACGGACAGGGGTTTGAATGAG.

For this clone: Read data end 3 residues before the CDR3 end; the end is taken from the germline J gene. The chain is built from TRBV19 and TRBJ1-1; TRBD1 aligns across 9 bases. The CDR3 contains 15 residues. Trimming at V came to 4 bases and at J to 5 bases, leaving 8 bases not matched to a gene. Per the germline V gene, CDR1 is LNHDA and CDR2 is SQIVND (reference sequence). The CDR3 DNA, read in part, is TGTGCCAGTAGTACATACCGGGACAGGGATACTGAA. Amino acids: CASSTYRDRDTE. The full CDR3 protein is CASSTYRDRDTEAFF.

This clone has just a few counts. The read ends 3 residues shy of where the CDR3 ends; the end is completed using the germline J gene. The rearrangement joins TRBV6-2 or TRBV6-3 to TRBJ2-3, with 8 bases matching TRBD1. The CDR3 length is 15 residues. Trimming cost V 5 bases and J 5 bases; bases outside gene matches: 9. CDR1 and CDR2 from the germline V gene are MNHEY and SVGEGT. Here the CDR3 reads CASSPPGQARDTQYF. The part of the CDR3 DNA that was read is TGTGCCAGCAGTCCACCGGGACAGGCTAGAGATACG.

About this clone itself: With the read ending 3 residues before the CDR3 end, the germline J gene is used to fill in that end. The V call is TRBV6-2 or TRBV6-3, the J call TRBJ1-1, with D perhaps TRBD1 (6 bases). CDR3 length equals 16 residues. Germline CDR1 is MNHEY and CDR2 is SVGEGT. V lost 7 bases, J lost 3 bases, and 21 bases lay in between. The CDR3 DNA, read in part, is TGTGCCAGCAATGATCCAATGACAGGAAAGGACACTGAA. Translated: CASNDPMTGKDTE. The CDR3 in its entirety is CASNDPMTGKDTEAFF.

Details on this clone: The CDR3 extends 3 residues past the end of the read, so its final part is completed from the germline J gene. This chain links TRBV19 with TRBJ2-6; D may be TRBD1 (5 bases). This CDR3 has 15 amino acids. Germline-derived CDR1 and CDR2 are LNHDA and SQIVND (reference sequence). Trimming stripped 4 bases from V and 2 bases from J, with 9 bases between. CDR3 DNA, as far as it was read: TGTGCCAGTAGTACTCAGGGTACTGGGGCCAACGTC. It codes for CASSTQGTGANV. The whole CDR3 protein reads CASSTQGTGANVLTF.

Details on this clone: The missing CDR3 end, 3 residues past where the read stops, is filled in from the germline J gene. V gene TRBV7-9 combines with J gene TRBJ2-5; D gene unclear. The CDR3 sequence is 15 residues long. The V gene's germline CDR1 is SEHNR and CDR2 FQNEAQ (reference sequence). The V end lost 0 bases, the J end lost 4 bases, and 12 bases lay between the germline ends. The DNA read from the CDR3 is TGTGCCAGCAGCTTAGCAACGGGTCTGGGAGAGACC. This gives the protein CASSLATGLGET. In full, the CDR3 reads CASSLATGLGETQYF.

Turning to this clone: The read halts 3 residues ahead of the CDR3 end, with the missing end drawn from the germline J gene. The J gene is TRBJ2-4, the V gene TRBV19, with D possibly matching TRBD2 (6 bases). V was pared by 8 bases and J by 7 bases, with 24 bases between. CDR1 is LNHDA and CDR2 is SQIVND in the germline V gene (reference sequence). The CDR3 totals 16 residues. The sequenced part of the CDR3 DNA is TGTGCCAGTCAGTTTGGAGGGGTAGATGGTTCCAACATT. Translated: CASQFGGVDGSNI. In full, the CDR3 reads CASQFGGVDGSNIQYF.

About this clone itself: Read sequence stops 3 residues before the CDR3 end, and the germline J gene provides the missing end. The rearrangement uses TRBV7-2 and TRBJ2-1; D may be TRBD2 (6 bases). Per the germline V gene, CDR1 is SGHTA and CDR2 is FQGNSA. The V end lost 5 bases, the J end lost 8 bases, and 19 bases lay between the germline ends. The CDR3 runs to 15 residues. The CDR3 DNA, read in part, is TGTGCCAGCAGCCCTAGGTGGGCGGGGTCGTATGAG. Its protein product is CASSPRWAGSYE. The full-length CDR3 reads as CASSPRWAGSYEQFF.

CDR3 DNA, as far as it was read: TGTGCCAGCAGCTTTGGGACAGAAAATTCACCC. Translating it yields CASSFGTENSP. The complete CDR3 sequence is CASSFGTENSPLHF. J is TRBJ1-6 and V is TRBV7-3; 7 nucleotides line up with TRBD1. The CDR3 extends 3 residues past the end of the read, so its final part is completed from the germline J gene. From germline, CDR1 is SGHTA and CDR2 FQGTGA. The CDR3 has 14 amino acids. After removal of 3 bases from V and 7 bases from J, the junction contained 3 bases not matched to a gene.

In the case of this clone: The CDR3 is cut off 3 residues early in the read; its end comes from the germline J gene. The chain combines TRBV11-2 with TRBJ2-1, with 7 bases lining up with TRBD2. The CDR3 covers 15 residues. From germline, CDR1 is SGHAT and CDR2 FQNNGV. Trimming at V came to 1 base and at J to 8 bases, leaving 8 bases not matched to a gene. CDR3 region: CASSLVSASGDEQFF. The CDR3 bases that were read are TGTGCCAGCAGCTTAGTGAGCGCTAGCGGAGATGAG.

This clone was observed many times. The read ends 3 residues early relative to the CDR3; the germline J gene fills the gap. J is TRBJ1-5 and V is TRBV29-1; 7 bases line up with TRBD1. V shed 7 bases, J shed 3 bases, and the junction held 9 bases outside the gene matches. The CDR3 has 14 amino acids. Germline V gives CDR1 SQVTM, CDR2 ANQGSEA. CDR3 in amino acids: CSATGTEPNQPQHF. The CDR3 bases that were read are TGCAGCGCTACCGGGACAGAACCCAATCAGCCC.

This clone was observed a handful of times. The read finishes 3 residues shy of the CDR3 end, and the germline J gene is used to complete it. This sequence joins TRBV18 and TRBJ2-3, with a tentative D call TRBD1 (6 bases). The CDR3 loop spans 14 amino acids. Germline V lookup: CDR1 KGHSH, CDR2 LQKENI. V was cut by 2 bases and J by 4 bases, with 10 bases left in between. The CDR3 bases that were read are TGTGCCAGCTCACCAATACAGGGATCAGATACG. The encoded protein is CASSPIQGSDT. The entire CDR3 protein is CASSPIQGSDTQYF.

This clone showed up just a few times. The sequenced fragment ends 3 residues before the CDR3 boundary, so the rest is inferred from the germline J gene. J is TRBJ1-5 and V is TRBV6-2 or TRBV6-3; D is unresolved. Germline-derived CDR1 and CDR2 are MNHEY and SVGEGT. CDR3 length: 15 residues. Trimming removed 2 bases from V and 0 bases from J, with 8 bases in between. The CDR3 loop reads CASSYKTYSNQPQHF. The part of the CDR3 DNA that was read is TGTGCCAGCAGTTACAAAACTTATAGCAATCAGCCC.

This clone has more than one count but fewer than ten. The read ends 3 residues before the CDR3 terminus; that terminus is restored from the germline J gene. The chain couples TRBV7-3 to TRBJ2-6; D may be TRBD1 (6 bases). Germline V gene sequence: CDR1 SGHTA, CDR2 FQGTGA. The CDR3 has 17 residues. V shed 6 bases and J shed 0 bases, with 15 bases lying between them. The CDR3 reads CASRNRETHSGANVLTF. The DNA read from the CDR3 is TGTGCCAGCAGGAACAGGGAAACTCACTCTGGGGCCAACGTC.

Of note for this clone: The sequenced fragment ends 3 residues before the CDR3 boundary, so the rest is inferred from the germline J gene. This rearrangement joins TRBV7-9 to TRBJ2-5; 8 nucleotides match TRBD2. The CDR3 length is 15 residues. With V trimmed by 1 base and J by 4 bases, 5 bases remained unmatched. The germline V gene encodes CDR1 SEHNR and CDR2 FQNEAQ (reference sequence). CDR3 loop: CASSLGAGDLETQYF. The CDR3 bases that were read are TGTGCCAGCAGCTTAGGAGCGGGGGATTTAGAGACC.

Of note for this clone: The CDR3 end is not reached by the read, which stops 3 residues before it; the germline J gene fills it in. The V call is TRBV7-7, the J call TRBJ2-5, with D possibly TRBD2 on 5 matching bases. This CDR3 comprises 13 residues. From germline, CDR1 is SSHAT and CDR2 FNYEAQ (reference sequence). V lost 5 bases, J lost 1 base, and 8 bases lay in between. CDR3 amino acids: CASSRGLQETQYF. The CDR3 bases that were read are TGTGCCAGCAGCCGCGGACTCCAAGAGACC.

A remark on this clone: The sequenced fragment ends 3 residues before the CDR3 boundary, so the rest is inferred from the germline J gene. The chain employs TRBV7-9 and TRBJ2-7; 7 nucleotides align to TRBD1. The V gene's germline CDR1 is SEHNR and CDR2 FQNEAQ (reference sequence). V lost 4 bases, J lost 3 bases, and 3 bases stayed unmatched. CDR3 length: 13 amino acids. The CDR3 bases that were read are TGTGCCAGCAGCTGGACAGGAAACTACGAG. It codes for CASSWTGNYE. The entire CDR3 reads CASSWTGNYEQYF.

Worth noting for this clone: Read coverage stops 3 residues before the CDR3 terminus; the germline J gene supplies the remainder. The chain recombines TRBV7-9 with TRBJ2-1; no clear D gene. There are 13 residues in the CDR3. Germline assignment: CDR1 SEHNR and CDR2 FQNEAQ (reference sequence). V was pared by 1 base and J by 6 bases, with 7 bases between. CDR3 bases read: TGTGCCAGCAGCTTAGTTAATTTCAATGAG. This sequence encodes CASSLVNFNE. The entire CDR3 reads CASSLVNFNEQFF.

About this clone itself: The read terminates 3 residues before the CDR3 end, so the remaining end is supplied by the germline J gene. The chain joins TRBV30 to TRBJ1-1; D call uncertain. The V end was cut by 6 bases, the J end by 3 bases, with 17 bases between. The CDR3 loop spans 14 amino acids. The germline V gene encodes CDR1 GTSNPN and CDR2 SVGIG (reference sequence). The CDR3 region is CACIQTPWDTEAFF. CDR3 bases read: TGTGCCTGTATACAGACACCATGGGACACTGAA.